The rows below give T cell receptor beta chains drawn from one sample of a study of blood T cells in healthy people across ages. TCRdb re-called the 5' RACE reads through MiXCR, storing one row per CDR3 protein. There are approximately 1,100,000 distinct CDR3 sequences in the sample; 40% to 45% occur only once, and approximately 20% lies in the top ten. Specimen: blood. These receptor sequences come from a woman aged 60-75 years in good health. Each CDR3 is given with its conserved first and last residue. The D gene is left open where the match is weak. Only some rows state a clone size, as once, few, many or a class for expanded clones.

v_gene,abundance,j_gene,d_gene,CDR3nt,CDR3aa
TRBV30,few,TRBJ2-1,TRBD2,TGTGCCTGGAGTGGACTAGCGGGATACAATGAGCAGTTCTTC,CAWSGLAGYNEQFF
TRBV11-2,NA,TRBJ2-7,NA,TGTGCCAGCAGCTTAGCAGGGAACTCCCTCTACGAGCAGTACTTC,CASSLAGNSLYEQYF
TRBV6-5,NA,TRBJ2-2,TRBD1,TGTGCCAGCAGCCACCGGGACAGACACACCGGGGAGCTGTTTTTT,CASSHRDRHTGELFF
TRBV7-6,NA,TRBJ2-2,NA,TGTGCCAGCAGCTCAACCGGGATATTGAACACCGGGGAGCTGTTTTTT,CASSSTGILNTGELFF
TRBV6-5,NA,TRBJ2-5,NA,TGTGCCAGCCCCGCGGAGTACTTC,CASPAEYF
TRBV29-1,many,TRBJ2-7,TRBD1,TGCAGCGCCAAAAGGACAGGGGGCGAGCAGTACTTC,CSAKRTGGEQYF
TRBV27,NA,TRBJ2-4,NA,TGTGCCAGCAGTTTATCGTATTGGGTAGCCAAAAACATTCAGTACTTC,CASSLSYWVAKNIQYF
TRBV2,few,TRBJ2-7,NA,TGTGCCAGCAGAGATGACCCCGGGAAGGGTTCCTACGAGCAGTACTTC,CASRDDPGKGSYEQYF
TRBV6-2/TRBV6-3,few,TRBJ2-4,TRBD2,TGTGCCAGCGGGAGGGTAGCTCTAGCCAAAAACATTCAGTACTTC,CASGRVALAKNIQYF
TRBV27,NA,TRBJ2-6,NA,TGTGCCAGCAGTTTCCTATCAAACTCTGGGGCCAACGTCCTGACTTTC,CASSFLSNSGANVLTF
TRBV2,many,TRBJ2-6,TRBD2,TGTGCCGCCCCGCCTATCGGGAGGGCCTCTGGGGCCAACGTCCTGACTTTC,CAAPPIGRASGANVLTF
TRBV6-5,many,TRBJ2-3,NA,TGTGCCAGCAGTACTCCCGTCACAGATACGCAGTATTTT,CASSTPVTDTQYF
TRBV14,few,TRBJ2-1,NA,TGTGCCAGCAGCTTAGATTGGAGCTCCTACAATGAGCAGTTCTTC,CASSLDWSSYNEQFF
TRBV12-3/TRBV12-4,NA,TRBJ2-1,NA,TGTGCCAGCAGTCGATCCGTAGCGGCGACGTACAATGAGCAGTTCTTC,CASSRSVAATYNEQFF
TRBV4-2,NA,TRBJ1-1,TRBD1,TGTGCCAGCAGCCAAGAGGGATCAGGGGGCCTGAACACTGAAGCTTTCTTT,CASSQEGSGGLNTEAFF
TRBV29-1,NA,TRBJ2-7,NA,TGCAGCGTTGACGGGCAGGGGTGGAACGAGCAGTACTTC,CSVDGQGWNEQYF
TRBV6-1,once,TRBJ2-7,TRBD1,TGTGCCAACAGTGCCGGGACAGAGAGAGACGAGCAGTACTTC,CANSAGTERDEQYF